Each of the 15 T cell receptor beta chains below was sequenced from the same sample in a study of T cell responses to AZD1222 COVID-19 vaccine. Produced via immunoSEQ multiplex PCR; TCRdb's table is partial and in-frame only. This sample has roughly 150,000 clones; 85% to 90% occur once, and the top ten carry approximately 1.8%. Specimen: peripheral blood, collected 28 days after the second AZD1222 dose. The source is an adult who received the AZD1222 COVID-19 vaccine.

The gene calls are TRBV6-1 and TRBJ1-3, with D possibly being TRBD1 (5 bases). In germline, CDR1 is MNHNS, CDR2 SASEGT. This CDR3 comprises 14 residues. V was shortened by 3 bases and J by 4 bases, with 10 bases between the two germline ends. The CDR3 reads CASSERGSGNTIYF. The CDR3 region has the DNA TGTGCCAGCAGTGAGAGGGGTTCCGGAAACACCATATATTTT.

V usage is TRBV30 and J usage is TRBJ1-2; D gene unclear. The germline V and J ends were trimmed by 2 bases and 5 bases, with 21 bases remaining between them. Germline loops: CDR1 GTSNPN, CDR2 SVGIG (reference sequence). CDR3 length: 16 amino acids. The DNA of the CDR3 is TGTGCCTGGAGTCCATTCGGATCCGTTATTCCTTATGGCTACACCTTC. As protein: CAWSPFGSVIPYGYTF.

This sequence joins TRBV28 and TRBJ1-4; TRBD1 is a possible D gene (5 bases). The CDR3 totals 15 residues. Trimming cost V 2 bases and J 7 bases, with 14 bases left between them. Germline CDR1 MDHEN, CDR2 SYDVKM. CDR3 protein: CASSLVRGRGEKLFF. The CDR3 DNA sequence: TGTGCCAGCAGTTTAGTTCGGGGGAGAGGTGAAAAACTGTTTTTT.

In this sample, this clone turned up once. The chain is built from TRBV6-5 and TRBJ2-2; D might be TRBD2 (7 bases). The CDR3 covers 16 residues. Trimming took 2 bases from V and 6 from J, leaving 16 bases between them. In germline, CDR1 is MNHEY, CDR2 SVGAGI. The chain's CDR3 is CASSYPTGAGAGELFF. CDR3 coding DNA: TGTGCCAGCAGTTACCCCACGGGGGCGGGAGCCGGGGAGCTGTTTTTT.

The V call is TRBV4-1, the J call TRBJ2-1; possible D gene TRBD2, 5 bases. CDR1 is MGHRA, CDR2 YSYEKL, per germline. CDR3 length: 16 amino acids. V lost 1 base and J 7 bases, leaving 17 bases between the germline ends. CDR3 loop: CASSQGGGSPVNEQFF. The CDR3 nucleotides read TGCGCCAGCAGCCAAGGGGGTGGGAGCCCCGTGAATGAGCAGTTCTTC.

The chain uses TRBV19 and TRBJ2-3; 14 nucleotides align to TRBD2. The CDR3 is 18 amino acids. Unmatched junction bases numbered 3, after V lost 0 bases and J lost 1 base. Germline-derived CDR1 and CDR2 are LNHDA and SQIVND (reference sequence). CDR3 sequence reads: CASSIDSGLAGGTDTQYF. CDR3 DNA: TGTGCCAGTAGTATAGACTCGGGACTAGCGGGAGGCACAGATACGCAGTATTTT.

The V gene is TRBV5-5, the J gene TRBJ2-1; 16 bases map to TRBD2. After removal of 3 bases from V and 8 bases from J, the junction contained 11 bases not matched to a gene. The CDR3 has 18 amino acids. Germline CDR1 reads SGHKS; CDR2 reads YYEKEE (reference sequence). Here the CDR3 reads CASSSLRGLAGGRDEQFF. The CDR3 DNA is TGTGCCAGCAGCTCCCTCCGGGGACTAGCGGGAGGGCGAGATGAGCAGTTCTTC. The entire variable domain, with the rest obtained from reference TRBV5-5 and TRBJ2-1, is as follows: DAGVTQSPTHLIKTRGQQVTLRCSPISGHKSVSWYQQVLGQGPQFIFQYYEKEERGRGNFPDRFSARQFPNYSSELNVNALLLGDSALYLCASSSLRGLAGGRDEQFFGPGTRLTVL.

CDR3 region: CASSPKASNQPQHF. The CDR3 DNA follows: TGTGCCAGCAGTCCGAAGGCCAGCAATCAGCCCCAGCATTTT. J is TRBJ1-5 and V is TRBV7-2; D ambiguous. The ends were cut back, 6 bases at V and 1 base at J, with 10 bases in the middle. The CDR3 runs 14 residues. Germline CDR1 reads SGHTA; CDR2 reads FQGNSA.

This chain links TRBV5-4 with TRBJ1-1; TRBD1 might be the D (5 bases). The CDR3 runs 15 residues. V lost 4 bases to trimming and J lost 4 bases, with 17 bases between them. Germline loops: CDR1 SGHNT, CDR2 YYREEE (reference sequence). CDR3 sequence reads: CASSLDSSTLTEAFF. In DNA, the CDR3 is TGTGCCAGCAGCCTCGACAGTTCTACTCTCACTGAAGCTTTCTTT.

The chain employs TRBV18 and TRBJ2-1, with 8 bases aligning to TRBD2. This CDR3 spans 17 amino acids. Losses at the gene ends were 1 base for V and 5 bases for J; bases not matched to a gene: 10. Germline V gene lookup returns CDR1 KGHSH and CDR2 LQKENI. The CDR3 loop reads CASSPRGLGGNHNEQFF. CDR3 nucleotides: TGTGCCAGCTCACCACGGGGACTAGGCGGGAATCACAATGAGCAGTTCTTC.

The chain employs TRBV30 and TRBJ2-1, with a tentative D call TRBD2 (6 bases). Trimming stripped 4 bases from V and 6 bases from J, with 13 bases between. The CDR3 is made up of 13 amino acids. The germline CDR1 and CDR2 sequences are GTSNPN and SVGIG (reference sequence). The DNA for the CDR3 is TGTGCCTGGACCAGGCTAGCGCTCAATGAGCAGTTCTTC. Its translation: CAWTRLALNEQFF.

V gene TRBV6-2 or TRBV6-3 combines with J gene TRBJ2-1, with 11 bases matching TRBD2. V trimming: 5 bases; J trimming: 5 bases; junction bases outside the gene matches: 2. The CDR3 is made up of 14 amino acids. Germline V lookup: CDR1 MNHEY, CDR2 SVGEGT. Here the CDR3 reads CASSTSGSNNEQFF. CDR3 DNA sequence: TGTGCCAGCAGTACTAGCGGGAGCAACAATGAGCAGTTCTTC.

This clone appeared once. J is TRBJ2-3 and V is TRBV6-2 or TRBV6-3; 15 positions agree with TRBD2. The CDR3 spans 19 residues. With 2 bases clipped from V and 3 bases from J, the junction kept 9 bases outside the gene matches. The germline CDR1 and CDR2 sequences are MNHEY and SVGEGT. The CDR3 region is CASSYRQGLAGGPTDTQYF. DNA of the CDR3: TGTGCCAGCAGTTACCGACAAGGACTAGCGGGAGGGCCTACAGATACGCAGTATTTT.

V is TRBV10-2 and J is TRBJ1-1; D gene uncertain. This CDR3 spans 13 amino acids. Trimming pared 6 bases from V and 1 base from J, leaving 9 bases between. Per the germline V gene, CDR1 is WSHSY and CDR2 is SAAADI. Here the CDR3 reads CASRGLKNTEAFF. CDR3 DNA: TGCGCCAGCAGAGGACTGAAGAACACTGAAGCTTTCTTT.

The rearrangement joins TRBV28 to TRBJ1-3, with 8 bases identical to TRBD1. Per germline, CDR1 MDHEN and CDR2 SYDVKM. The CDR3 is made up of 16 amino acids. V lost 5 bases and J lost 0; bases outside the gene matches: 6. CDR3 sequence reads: CASSLRQGLSGNTIYF. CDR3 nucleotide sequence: TGTGCCAGCAGTCTTCGACAGGGGCTCTCTGGAAACACCATATATTTT.